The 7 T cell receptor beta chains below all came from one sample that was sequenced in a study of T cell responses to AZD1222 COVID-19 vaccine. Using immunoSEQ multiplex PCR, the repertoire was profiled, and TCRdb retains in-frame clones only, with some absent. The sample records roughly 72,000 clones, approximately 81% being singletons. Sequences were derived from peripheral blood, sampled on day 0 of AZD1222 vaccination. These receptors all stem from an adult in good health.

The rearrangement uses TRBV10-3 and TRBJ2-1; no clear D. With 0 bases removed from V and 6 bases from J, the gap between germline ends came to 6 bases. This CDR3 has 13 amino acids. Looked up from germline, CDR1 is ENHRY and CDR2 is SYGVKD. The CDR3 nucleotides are TGTGCCATCAGTGAGTCTCAAGGCAATGAGCAGTTCTTC. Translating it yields CAISESQGNEQFF.

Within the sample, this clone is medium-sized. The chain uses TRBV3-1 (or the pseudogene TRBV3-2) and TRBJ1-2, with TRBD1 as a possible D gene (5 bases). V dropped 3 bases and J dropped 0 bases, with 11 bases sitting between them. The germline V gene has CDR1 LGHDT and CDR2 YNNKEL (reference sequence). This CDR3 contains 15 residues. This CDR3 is CASSQGPRPNYGYTF. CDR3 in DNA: TGTGCCAGCAGCCAGGGGCCACGGCCTAACTATGGCTACACCTTC.

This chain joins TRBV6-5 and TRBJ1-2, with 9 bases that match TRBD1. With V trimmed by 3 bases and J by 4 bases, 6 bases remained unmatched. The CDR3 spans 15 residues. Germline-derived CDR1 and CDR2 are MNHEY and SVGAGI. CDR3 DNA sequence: TGTGCCAGCAGTTATCCCGGGACAGGGCCCTATGGCTACACCTTC. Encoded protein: CASSYPGTGPYGYTF.

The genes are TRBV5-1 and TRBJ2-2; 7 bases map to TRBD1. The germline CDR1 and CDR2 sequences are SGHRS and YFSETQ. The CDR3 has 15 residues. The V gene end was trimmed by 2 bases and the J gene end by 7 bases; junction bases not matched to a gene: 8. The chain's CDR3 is CASSFPGGEDGELFF. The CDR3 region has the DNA TGCGCCAGCAGCTTTCCAGGGGGAGAGGACGGGGAGCTGTTTTTT.

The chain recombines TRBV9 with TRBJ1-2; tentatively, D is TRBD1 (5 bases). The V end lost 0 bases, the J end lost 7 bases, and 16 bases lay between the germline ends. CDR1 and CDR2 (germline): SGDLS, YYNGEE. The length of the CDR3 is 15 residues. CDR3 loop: CASSVAAGLGVGYTF. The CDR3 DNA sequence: TGTGCCAGCAGCGTAGCTGCAGGCCTGGGGGTTGGCTACACCTTC. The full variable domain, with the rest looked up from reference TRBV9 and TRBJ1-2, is DSGVTQTPKHLITATGQRVTLRCSPRSGDLSVYWYQQSLDQGLQFLIQYYNGEERAKGNILERFSAQQFPDLHSELNLSSLELGDSALYFCASSVAAGLGVGYTFGSGTRLTVV.

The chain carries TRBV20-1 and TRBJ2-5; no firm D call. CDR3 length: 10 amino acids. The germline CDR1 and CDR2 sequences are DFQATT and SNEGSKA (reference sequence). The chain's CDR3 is CSVPKETQYF. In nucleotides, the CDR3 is TGCAGCGTACCCAAAGAGACCCAGTACTTC.

CDR3 sequence: CASSLTGPQNTGELFF. The CDR3 DNA reads as TGCGCCAGCAGCTTGACAGGGCCACAGAACACCGGGGAGCTGTTTTTT. V and J are TRBV5-1 and TRBJ2-2; a weak D match, TRBD1 (6 bases). The germline V gene has CDR1 SGHRS and CDR2 YFSETQ. V dropped 1 base and J dropped 1 base, with 11 bases sitting between them. The CDR3 has 16 amino acids.